The clone carrying this TCR beta chain was recorded at least ten times. TCRdb itself ran the 5' RACE reads through MiXCR, one entry per CDR3 protein. Of 230,000 or so distinct CDR3 sequences in the sample, 6% to 8% were seen once. Germline assignment: CDR1 MDHEN and CDR2 SYDVKM. V was clipped by 3 bases and J by 7 bases, with 7 bases between them. The CDR3 has 12 residues. These data are taken from a study of T cells after yellow fever vaccination. The sequencing used CD4+ T cells sorted from PBMCs, collected on the day of the yellow fever booster vaccination. This TCR was recovered from a man younger than 45 who received the YFV17D yellow fever vaccine. The genes are TRBV28 and TRBJ2-1; D is possibly TRBD2 (5 bases). The CDR3 here is CASSFWENEQFF. CDR3 DNA sequence: TGTGCCAGCAGTTTTTGGGAGAATGAGCAGTTCTTC.